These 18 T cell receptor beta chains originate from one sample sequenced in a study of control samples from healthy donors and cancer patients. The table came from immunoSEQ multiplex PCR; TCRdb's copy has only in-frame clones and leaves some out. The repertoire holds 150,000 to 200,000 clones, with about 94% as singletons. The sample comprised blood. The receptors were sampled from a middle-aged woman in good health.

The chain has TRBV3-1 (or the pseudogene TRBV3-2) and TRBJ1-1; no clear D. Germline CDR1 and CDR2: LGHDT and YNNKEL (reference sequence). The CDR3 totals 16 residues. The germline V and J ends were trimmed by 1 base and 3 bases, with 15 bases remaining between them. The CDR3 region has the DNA TGTGCCAGCAGCCAAGTCCTAGGGAGTCCTTACACTGAAGCTTTCTTT. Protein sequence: CASSQVLGSPYTEAFF.

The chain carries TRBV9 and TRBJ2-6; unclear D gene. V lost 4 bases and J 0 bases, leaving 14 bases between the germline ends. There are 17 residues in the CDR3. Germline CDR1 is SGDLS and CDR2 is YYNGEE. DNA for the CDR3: TGTGCCAGCAGCCCAGAACGACGGGCCTCTGGGGCCAACGTCCTGACTTTC. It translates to CASSPERRASGANVLTF.

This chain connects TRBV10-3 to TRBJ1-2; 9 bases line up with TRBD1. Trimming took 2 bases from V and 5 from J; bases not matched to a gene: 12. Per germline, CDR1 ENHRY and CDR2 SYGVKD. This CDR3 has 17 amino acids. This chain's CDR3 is CAISEASGQGLQYGYTF. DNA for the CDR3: TGTGCCATCAGTGAGGCGTCGGGACAGGGACTGCAATATGGCTACACCTTC.

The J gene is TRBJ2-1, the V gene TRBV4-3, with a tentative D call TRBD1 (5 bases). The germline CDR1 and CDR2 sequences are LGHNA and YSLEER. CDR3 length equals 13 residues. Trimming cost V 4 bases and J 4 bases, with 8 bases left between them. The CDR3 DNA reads TGCGCCAGCAGCCTACAGGAGTACAATGAGCAGTTCTTC. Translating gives CASSLQEYNEQFF.

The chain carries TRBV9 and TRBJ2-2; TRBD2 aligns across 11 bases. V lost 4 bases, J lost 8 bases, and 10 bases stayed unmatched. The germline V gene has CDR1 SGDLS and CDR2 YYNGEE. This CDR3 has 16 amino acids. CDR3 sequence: CASSSRATSGNGELFF. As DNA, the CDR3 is TGTGCCAGCAGCTCCCGAGCGACTAGCGGGAATGGGGAGCTGTTTTTT. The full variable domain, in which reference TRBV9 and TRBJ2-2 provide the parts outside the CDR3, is DSGVTQTPKHLITATGQRVTLRCSPRSGDLSVYWYQQSLDQGLQFLIQYYNGEERAKGNILERFSAQQFPDLHSELNLSSLELGDSALYFCASSSRATSGNGELFFGEGSRLTVL.

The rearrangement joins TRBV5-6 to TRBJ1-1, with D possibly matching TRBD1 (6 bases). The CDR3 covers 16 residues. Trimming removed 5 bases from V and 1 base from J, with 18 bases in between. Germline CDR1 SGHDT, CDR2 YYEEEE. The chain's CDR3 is CASSLMGSRGNTEAFF. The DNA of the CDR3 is TGTGCCAGCAGTCTGATGGGGTCCAGGGGGAACACTGAAGCTTTCTTT.

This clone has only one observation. The CDR3 DNA reads TGTGCCAGCAGTCGGGTGAGCACAGATACGCAGTATTTT. Protein product: CASSRVSTDTQYF. The rearrangement joins TRBV12-3 or TRBV12-4 to TRBJ2-3; D uncertain. V lost 5 bases and J lost 0, with 6 bases in between. This CDR3 is 13 amino acids long.

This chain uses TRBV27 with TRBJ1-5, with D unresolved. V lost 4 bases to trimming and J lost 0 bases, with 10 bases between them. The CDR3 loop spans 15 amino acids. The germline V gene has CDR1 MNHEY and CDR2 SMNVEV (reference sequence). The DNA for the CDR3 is TGTGCCAGCAGTTCAAGACAACCTAGCAATCAGCCCCAGCATTTT. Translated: CASSSRQPSNQPQHF.

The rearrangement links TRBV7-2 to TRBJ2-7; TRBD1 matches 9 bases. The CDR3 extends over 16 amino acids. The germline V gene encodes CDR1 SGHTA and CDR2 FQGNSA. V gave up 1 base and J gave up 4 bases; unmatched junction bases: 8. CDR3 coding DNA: TGTGCCAGCAGCTTAGAAGCCCGGGGACAGGGTTACGAGCAGTACTTC. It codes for CASSLEARGQGYEQYF. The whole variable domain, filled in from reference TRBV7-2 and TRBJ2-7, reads GAGVSQSPSNKVTEKGKDVELRCDPISGHTALYWYRQSLGQGLEFLIYFQGNSAPDKSGLPSDRFSAERTGGSVSTLTIQRTQQEDSAVYLCASSLEARGQGYEQYFGPGTRLTVT.

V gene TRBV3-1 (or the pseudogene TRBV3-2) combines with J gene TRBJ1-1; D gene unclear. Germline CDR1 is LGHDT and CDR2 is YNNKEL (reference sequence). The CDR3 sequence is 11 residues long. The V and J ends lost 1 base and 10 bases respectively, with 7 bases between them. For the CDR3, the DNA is TGTGCCAGCAGCCAAGCGACCCGAGCTTTCTTT. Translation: CASSQATRAFF.

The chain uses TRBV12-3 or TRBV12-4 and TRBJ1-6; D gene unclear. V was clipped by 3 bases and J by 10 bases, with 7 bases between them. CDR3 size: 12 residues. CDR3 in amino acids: CASSFPQSPLHF. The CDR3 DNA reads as TGTGCCAGCAGTTTCCCCCAATCACCCCTCCACTTT.

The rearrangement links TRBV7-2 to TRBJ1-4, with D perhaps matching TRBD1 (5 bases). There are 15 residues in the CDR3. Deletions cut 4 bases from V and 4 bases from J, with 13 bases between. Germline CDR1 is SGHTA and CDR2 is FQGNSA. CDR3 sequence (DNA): TGTGCCAGCAGCTCCCGGGGACGGCGTAATGAAAAACTGTTTTTT. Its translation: CASSSRGRRNEKLFF. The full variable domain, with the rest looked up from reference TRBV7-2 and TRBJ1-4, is GAGVSQSPSNKVTEKGKDVELRCDPISGHTALYWYRQSLGQGLEFLIYFQGNSAPDKSGLPSDRFSAERTGGSVSTLTIQRTQQEDSAVYLCASSSRGRRNEKLFFGSGTQLSVL.

The CDR3 loop is CASSLGKERLNTEAFF. The CDR3 DNA is TGTGCCAGCAGCTTAGGGAAGGAGAGGTTGAACACTGAAGCTTTCTTT. The chain uses TRBV7-9 and TRBJ1-1; no clear D gene. Between the trimmed V and J ends, which lost 1 base and 0 bases, there was a span of 12 bases. Germline values: CDR1 SEHNR, CDR2 FQNEAQ (reference sequence). CDR3 length: 16 amino acids.

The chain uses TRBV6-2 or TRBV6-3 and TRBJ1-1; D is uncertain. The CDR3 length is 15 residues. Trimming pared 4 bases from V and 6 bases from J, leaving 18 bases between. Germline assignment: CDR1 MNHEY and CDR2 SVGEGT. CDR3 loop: CASSSVDLRNPEAFF. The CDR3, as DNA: TGTGCCAGCAGTTCCGTGGATTTGAGGAATCCTGAAGCTTTCTTT.

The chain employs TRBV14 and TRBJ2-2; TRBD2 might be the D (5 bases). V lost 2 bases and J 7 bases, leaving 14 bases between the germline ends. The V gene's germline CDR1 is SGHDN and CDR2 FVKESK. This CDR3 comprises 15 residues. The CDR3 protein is CASSQYAREGGELFF. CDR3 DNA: TGTGCCAGCAGCCAATATGCCCGGGAAGGCGGGGAGCTGTTTTTT.

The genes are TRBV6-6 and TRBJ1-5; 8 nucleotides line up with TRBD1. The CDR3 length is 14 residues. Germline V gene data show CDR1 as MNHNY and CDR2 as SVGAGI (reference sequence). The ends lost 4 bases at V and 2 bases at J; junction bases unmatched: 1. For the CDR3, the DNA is TGTGCCAGCAGTTGGGGACAGGGCAATCAGCCCCAGCATTTT. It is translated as CASSWGQGNQPQHF.

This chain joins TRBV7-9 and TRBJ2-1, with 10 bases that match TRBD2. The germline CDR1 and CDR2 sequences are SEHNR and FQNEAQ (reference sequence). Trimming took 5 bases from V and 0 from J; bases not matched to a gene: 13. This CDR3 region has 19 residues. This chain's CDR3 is CASSPRGSGRSGSYNEQFF. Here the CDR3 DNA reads TGTGCCAGCAGCCCCCGGGGTAGCGGGAGGTCCGGCTCCTACAATGAGCAGTTCTTC.

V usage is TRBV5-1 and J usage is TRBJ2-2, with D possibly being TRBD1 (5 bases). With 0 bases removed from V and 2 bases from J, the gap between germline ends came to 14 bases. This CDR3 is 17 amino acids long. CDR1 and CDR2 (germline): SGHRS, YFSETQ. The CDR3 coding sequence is TGCGCCAGCAGCTTGGTTTGGCGACAGCTAAACACCGGGGAGCTGTTTTTT. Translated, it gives CASSLVWRQLNTGELFF.